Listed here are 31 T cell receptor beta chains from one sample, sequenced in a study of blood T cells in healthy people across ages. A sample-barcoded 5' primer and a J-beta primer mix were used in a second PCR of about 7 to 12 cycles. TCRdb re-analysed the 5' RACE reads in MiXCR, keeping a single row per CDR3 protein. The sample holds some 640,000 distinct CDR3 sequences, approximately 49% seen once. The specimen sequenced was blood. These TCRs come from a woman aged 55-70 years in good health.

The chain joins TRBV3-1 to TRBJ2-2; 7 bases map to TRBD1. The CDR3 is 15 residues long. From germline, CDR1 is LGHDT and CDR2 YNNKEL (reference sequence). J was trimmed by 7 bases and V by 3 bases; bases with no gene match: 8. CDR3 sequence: CASSHLDRVGGELFF. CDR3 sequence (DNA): TGTGCCAGCAGCCATCTCGACAGGGTGGGCGGGGAGCTGTTTTTT.

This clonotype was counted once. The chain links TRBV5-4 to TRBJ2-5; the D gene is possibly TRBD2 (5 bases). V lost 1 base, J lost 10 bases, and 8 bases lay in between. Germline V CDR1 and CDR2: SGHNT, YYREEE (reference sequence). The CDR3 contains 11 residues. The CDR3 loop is CASSLFGIQYF. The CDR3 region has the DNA TGTGCCAGCAGCTTGTTCGGGATCCAGTACTTC. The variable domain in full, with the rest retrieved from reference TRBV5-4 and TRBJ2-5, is ETGVTQSPTHLIKTRGQQVTLRCSSQSGHNTVSWYQQALGQGPQFIFQYYREEENGRGNFPPRFSGLQFPNYSSELNVNALELDDSALYLCASSLFGIQYFGPGTRLLVL.

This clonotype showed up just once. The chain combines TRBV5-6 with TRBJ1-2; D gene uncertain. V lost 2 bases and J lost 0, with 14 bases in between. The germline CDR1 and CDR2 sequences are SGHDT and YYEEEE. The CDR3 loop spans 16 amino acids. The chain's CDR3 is CASSFRYRPSNYGYTF. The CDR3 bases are TGTGCCAGCAGCTTCAGATACAGACCTTCTAACTATGGCTACACCTTC.

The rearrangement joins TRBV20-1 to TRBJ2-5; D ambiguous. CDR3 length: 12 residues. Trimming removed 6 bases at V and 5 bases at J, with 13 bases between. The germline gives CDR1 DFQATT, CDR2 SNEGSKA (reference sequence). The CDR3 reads CSAPTAVETQYF. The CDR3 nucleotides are TGCAGTGCCCCGACTGCCGTGGAGACCCAGTACTTC.

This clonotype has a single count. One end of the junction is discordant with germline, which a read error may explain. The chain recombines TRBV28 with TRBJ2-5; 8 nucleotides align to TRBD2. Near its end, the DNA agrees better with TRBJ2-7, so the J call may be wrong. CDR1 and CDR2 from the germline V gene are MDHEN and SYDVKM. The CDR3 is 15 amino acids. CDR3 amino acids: CACSSLSGSLNEQYF. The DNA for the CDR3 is TGTGCCTGCAGTTCGCTCAGCGGGAGTCTAAACGAGCAGTACTTC.

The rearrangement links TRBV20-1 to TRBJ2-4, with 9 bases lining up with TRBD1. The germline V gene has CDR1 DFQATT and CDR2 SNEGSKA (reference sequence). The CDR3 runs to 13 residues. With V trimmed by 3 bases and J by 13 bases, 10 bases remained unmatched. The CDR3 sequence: CSARPPGQGEQYF. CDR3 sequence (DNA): TGCAGTGCTAGGCCGCCGGGACAGGGAGAGCAGTACTTC.

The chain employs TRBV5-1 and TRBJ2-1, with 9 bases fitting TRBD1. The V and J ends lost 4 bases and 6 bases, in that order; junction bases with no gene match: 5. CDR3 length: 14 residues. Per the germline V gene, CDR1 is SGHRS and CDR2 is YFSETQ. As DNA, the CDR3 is TGCGCCAGCAGCACCGGGACAGGGCTCAATGAGCAGTTCTTC. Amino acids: CASSTGTGLNEQFF. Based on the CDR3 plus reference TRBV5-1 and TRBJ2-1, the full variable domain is KAGVTQTPRYLIKTRGQQVTLSCSPISGHRSVSWYQQTPGQGLQFLFEYFSETQRNKGNFPGRFSGRQFSNSRSEMNVSTLELGDSALYLCASSTGTGLNEQFFGPGTRLTVL.

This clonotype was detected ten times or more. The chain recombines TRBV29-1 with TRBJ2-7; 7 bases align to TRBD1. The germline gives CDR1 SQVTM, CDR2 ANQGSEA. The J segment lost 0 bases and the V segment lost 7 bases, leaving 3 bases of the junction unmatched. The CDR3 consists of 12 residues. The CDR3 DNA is TGCAGCGCCAGGGACAGCTCCTACGAGCAGTACTTC. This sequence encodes CSARDSSYEQYF.

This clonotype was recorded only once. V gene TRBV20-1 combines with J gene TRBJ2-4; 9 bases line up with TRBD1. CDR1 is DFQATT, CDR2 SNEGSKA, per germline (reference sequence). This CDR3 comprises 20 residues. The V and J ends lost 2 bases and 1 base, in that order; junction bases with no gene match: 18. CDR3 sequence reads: CSARPWEGQGTVSAKNIQYF. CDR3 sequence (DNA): TGCAGTGCTAGACCTTGGGAGGGACAGGGAACGGTATCGGCCAAAAACATTCAGTACTTC.

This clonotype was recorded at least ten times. CDR3 nucleotide sequence: TGTGCCATCAGTGAGTCCCGACAGGGGTACAATGAGCAGTTCTTC. Translating gives CAISESRQGYNEQFF. The chain is built from TRBV10-3 and TRBJ2-1; 8 nucleotides agree with TRBD1. CDR1 is ENHRY and CDR2 is SYGVKD in the germline V gene. The CDR3 has 15 residues. V dropped 0 bases and J dropped 4; count of bases not matched to a gene: 2.

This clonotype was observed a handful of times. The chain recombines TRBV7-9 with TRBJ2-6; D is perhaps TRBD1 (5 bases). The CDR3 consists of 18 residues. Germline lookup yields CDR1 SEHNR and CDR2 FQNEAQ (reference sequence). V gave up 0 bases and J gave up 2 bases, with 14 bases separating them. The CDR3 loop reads CASSLAGGHRPGANVLTF. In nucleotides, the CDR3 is TGTGCCAGCAGCTTAGCGGGTGGACATCGACCTGGGGCCAACGTCCTGACTTTC.

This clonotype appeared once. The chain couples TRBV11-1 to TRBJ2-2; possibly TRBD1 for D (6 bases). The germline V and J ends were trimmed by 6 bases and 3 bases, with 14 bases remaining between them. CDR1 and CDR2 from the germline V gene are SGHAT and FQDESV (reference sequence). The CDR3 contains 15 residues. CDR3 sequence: CASRIGQLHTGELFF. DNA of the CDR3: TGTGCCAGCAGGATAGGACAGCTTCACACCGGGGAGCTGTTTTTT.

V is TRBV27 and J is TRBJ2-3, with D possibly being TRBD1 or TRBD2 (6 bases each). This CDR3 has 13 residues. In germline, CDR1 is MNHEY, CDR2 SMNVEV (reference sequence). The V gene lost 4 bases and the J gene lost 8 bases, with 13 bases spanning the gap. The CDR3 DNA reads TGTGCCAGCAGTTACTGGGGGGCCTCTACGCAGTATTTT. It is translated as CASSYWGASTQYF.

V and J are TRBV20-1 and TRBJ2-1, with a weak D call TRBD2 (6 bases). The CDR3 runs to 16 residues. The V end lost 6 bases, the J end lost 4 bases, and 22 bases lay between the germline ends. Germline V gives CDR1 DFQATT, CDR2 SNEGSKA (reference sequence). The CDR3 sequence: CSAEAGLAAIYNEQFF. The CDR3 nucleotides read TGCAGTGCAGAAGCCGGATTAGCGGCGATATACAATGAGCAGTTCTTC.

The DNA for the CDR3 is TGTGCCAGCCCGAGAGTTGGAGTGGGAGACGAGCAGTTCTTC. Protein sequence: CASPRVGVGDEQFF. The rearrangement joins TRBV2 to TRBJ2-1; D is perhaps TRBD2 (5 bases). Germline CDR1 reads SNHLY; CDR2 reads FYNNEI. The V end was cut by 8 bases, the J end by 10 bases, with 21 bases between. This CDR3 has 14 amino acids.

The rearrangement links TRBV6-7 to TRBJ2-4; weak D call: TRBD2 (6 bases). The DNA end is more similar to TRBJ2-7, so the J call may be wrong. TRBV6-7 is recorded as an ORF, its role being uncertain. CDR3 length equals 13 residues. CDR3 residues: CASSYWRAYEQYF. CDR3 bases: TGTGCCAGCAGTTACTGGAGGGCCTACGAGCAGTACTTC.

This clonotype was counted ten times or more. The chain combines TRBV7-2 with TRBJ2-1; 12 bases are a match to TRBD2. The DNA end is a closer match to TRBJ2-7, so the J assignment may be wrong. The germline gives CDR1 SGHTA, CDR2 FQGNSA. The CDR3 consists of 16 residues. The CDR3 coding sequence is TGTGCCAGCAGCTCAAAACTAGCGGGAGGCTACAATGAGCAGTACTTC. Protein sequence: CASSSKLAGGYNEQYF.

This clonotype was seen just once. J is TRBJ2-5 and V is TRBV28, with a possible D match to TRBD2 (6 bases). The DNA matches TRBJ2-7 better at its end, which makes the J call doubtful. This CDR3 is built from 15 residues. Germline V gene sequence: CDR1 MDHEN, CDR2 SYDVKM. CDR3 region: CASSLRGLRPNEQYF. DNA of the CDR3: TGTGCCAGCAGTTTACGGGGACTGCGGCCCAACGAGCAGTACTTC.

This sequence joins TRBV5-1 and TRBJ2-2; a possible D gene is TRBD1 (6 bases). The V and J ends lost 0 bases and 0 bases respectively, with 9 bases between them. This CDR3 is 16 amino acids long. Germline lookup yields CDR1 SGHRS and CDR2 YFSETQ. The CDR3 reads CASSLVGGANTGELFF. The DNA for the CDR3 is TGCGCCAGCAGCTTGGTTGGGGGCGCGAACACCGGGGAGCTGTTTTTT.

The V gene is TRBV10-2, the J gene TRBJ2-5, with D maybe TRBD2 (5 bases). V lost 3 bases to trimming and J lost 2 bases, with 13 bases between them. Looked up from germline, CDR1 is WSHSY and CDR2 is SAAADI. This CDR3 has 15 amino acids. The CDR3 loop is CASSDHRRAQETQYF. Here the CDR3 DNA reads TGCGCCAGCAGTGATCACCGGCGGGCTCAAGAGACCCAGTACTTC.

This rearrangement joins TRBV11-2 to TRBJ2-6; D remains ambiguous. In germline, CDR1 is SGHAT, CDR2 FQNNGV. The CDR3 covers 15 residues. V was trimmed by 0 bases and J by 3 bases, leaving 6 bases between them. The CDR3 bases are TGTGCCAGCAGCTTAGAGGGATATGGGGCCAACGTCCTGACTTTC. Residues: CASSLEGYGANVLTF.

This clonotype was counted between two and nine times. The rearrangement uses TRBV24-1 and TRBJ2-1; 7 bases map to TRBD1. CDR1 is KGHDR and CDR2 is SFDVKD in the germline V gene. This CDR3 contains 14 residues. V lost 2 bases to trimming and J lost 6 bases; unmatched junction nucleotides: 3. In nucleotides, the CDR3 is TGTGCCACCAGTGATTATTCAGGGGGCAATGAGCAGTTCTTC. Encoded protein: CATSDYSGGNEQFF.

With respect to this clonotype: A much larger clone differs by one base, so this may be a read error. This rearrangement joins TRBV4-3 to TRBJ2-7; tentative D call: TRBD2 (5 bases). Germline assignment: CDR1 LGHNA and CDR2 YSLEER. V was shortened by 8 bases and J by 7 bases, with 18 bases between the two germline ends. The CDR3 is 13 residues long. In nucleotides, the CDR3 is TGCGCCAGCTCACTCCGGGGTAGCACTGAGCAGTACTTC. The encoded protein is CASSLRGSTEQYF.

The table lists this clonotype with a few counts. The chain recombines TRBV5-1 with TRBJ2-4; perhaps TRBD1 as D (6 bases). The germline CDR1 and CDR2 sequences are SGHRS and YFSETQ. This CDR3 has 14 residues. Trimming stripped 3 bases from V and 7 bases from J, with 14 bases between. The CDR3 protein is CASSSDRSGNIQYF. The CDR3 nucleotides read TGCGCCAGCAGCTCTGACAGGTCCGGCAACATTCAGTACTTC. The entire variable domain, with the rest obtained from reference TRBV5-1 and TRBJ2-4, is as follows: KAGVTQTPRYLIKTRGQQVTLSCSPISGHRSVSWYQQTPGQGLQFLFEYFSETQRNKGNFPGRFSGRQFSNSRSEMNVSTLELGDSALYLCASSSDRSGNIQYFGAGTRLSVL.

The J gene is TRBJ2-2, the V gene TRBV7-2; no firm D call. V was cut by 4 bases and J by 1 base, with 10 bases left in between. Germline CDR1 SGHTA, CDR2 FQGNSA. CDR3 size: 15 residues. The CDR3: CASSSGPGNTGELFF. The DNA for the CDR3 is TGTGCCAGCAGCTCCGGCCCGGGGAACACCGGGGAGCTGTTTTTT.

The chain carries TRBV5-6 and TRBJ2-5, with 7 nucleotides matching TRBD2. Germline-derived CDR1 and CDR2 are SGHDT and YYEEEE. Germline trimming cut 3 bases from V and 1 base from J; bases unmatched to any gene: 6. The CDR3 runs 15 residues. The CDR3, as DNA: TGTGCCAGCAGCTGGACGACTAGCCGCCAAGAGACCCAGTACTTC. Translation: CASSWTTSRQETQYF.

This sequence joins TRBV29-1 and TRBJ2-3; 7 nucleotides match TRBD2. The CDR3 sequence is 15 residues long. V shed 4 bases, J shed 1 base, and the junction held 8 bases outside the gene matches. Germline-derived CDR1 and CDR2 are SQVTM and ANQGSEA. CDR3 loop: CSVVPRLAGTDTQYF. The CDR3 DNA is TGCAGCGTTGTACCTCGGCTAGCGGGCACAGATACGCAGTATTTT.

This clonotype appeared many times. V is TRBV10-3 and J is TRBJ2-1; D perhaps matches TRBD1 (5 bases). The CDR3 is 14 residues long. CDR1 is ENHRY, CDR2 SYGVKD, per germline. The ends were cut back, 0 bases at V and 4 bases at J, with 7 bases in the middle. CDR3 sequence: CAISESPGYNEQFF. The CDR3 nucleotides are TGTGCCATCAGTGAGTCCCCAGGGTACAATGAGCAGTTCTTC.

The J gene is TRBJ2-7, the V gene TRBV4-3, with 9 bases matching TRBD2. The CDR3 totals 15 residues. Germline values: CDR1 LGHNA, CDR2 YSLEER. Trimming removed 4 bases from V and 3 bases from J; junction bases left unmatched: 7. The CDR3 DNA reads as TGCGCCAGCAGCCTTGCAGTGACTAGCGGCTACGAGCAGTACTTC. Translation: CASSLAVTSGYEQYF.

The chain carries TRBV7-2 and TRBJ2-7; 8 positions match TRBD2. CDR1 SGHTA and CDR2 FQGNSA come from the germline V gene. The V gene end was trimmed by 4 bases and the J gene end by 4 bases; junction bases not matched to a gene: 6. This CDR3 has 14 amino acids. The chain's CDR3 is CASSSASGPYEQYF. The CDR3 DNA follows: TGTGCCAGCAGCTCCGCTAGCGGGCCTTACGAGCAGTACTTC.

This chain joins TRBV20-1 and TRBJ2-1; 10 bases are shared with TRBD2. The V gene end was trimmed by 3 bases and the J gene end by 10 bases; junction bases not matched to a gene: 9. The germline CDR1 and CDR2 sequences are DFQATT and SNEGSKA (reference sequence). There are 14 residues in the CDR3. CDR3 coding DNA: TGCAGTGCTAGGGGGGCTAGCGGGAGTTGGGAGCAGTTCTTC. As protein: CSARGASGSWEQFF.